This T cell receptor (beta chain) was captured in a study of cytomegalovirus exposure and HLA in healthy donors. Study details: Assignment to the Caucasian-associated ancestry cluster applied to around 76% of the roughly 400 genotyped donors.

Amplification used 60 Vbeta primers and 13 Jbeta primers. Clones were sequenced by immunoSEQ multiplex PCR, and TCRdb holds only the in-frame ones, with some missing. Its clone listing holds over 75,000 clones. CDR3 length: 14 amino acids. The V gene's germline CDR1 is MNHEY and CDR2 SVGAGI. V lost 10 bases and J 0 bases, leaving 12 bases between the germline ends. The chain uses TRBV6-5 and TRBJ1-4, with a tentative D call TRBD1 (5 bases). This TCR derives from a man aged 50 or older in good health and CMV-seronegative. Sequencing was performed on PBMCs. The CDR3 here is CATTWGATNEKLFF. The CDR3 coding sequence is TGTGCCACAACGTGGGGGGCAACTAATGAAAAACTGTTTTTT.